This T cell receptor (beta chain) appears in the sequencing data of a study of shared clonotypes between healthy human individuals. The table came from immunoSEQ multiplex PCR; TCRdb's copy has only in-frame clones and leaves some out. The sample includes hundreds of thousands of clones, about 96% of them seen just once. Findings and limits, study-wide: Generation probabilities of non-shared clonotypes were lower (relative to those shared by all four donors).

Terminally differentiated effector memory CD45RA+ cells were excluded from the naive CD8 cells, which were CD45RO-negative and positively selected for CCR7. Everyone who donated was a Caucasian adult who lived in Nashville, Tennessee. This clone was detected only a few times. Antigen: not known. Source material: naive CD8+ T cells sorted from blood. This sequence originates from a woman in her twenties or thirties in good health.

The CDR3 coding sequence is TGTGCCAGCAGTAGCCCCCCGAGAGCTTTCTTT. Its protein product is CASSSPPRAFF. The genes are TRBV25-1 and TRBJ1-1; D not resolved. Germline values: CDR1 MGHDK, CDR2 SYGVNS. This CDR3 is 11 amino acids long. The V gene lost 5 bases and the J gene lost 10 bases, with 11 bases spanning the gap.